This TCR beta chain was profiled in a study of shared clonotypes between healthy human individuals. Study-wide results and limits: It was observed that roughly 5% of naive CD4 clonotypes were shared across several donors.

Assay: immunoSEQ multiplex PCR; the TCRdb copy retains only in-frame clones and omits some. The repertoire holds some 2.3 million clones, with 93% as singletons. Germline values: CDR1 LNHDA, CDR2 SQIVND (reference sequence). The V gene lost 8 bases and the J gene lost 8 bases, with 19 bases spanning the gap. The CDR3 totals 14 residues. To note about this clone: Its target is not known.

Sequenced: naive CD4+ T cells from PBMCs. Subset denoted: CD45RA+ positively selected. The chain has TRBV19 and TRBJ2-1, with D perhaps TRBD2 (6 bases). The clonotype comes from a young man in good health. Some clones in this sample may be carry-over from other donors' samples. The chain's CDR3 is CASRTWGDLDEQFF. CDR3 coding DNA: TGTGCCAGTCGAACTTGGGGGGATTTGGATGAGCAGTTCTTC.